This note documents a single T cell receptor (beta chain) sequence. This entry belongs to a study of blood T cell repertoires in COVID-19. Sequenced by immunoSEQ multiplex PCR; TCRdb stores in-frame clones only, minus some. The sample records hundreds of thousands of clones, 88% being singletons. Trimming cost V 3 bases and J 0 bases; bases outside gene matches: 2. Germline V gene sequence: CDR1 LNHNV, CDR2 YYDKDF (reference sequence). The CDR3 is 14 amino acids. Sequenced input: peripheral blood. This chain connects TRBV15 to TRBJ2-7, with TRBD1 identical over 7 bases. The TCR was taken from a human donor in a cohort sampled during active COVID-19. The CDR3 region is CATSSGDSSYEQYF. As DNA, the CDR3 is TGTGCCACCAGCAGCGGGGACAGCTCCTACGAGCAGTACTTC.